The 8 T cell receptor beta chains presented below share a single source sample, sequenced in a study of CD8+CD57+ T cells in acquired aplastic anemia. Template material for TCR beta VDJ and CDR3 profiling consisted of genomic DNA. TCRdb redid the calling of the reads with MiXCR, one entry per CDR3 protein. Among about 180,000 distinct CDR3 sequences, under 55% were seen once, and the ten largest hold around 3%. Input material: sorted CD4+, CD8+, or CD8+CD57+ T cells (not recorded which) from PBMCs. The origin of the receptors is a human donor in good health.

The sample holds many counts of this clonotype. This chain connects TRBV19 to TRBJ1-5; tentatively, D is TRBD1 (6 bases). This CDR3 comprises 16 residues. V was trimmed by 5 bases and J by 4 bases, leaving 18 bases between them. The germline CDR1 and CDR2 sequences are LNHDA and SQIVND (reference sequence). CDR3 residues: CASSPDPGQRNQPQHF. In DNA form, the CDR3 reads TGTGCCAGTAGTCCGGATCCCGGACAGCGAAATCAGCCCCAGCATTTT.

The J gene is TRBJ2-7, the V gene TRBV15, with TRBD2 matching over 13 bases. The CDR3 is made up of 16 amino acids. The germline V gene encodes CDR1 LNHNV and CDR2 YYDKDF (reference sequence). J was trimmed by 4 bases and V by 3 bases; bases with no gene match: 6. The CDR3 reads CATSSDSGLAGYEQYF. CDR3 nucleotide sequence: TGTGCCACCAGCAGTGATTCGGGACTAGCGGGGTACGAGCAGTACTTC.

The chain joins TRBV2 to TRBJ1-2, with D possibly matching TRBD1 (6 bases). The CDR3 totals 13 residues. V was trimmed by 3 bases and J by 4 bases, leaving 9 bases between them. Germline-derived CDR1 and CDR2 are SNHLY and FYNNEI. CDR3 sequence reads: CASSEGRGYGYTF. The CDR3 DNA sequence: TGTGCCAGCAGTGAGGGCAGGGGCTATGGCTACACCTTC. Together with reference TRBV2 and TRBJ1-2, the CDR3 gives the full variable domain: EPEVTQTPSHQVTQMGQEVILRCVPISNHLYFYWYRQILGQKVEFLVSFYNNEISEKSEIFDDQFSVERPDGSNFTLKIRSTKLEDSAMYFCASSEGRGYGYTFGSGTRLTVV.

V and J are TRBV4-1 and TRBJ2-1; 7 nucleotides line up with TRBD1. V was clipped by 0 bases and J by 0 bases; unmatched bases: 8. The CDR3 spans 18 residues. Germline V gives CDR1 MGHRA, CDR2 YSYEKL. The CDR3: CASSQDRVDRSSYNEQFF. In nucleotides, the CDR3 is TGCGCCAGCAGCCAAGATAGAGTGGACAGGAGCTCCTACAATGAGCAGTTCTTC.

The chain is built from TRBV10-3 and TRBJ2-7; 7 bases align to TRBD1. This CDR3 contains 14 residues. CDR1 and CDR2 (germline): ENHRY, SYGVKD. V was clipped by 5 bases and J by 4 bases; unmatched bases: 8. In DNA, the CDR3 is TGTGCCATCAGTTACAGGGGTACCGGATACGAGCAGTACTTC. Protein: CAISYRGTGYEQYF.

The V and J genes are TRBV29-1 and TRBJ2-3, with TRBD2 identical over 9 bases. This CDR3 spans 15 amino acids. Germline V CDR1 and CDR2: SQVTM, ANQGSEA. Trimming cost V 4 bases and J 0 bases; bases outside gene matches: 5. CDR3 bases: TGCAGCGTTGTGACTAGCGGTCCTAGCACAGATACGCAGTATTTT. This encodes CSVVTSGPSTDTQYF.

The V call is TRBV7-8, the J call TRBJ2-3, with TRBD2 matching over 10 bases. Germline V gives CDR1 SGHVS, CDR2 FQNEAQ. V was pared by 2 bases and J by 5 bases, with 7 bases of the junction left unmatched. The CDR3 extends over 16 amino acids. CDR3: CASSLRLAGVVDTQYF. The CDR3 nucleotides are TGTGCCAGCAGCTTACGTCTAGCGGGAGTTGTAGATACGCAGTATTTT.

V and J are TRBV19 and TRBJ1-5; a possible D gene is TRBD1 (5 bases). V dropped 1 base and J dropped 4 bases, with 8 bases sitting between them. The CDR3 extends over 14 amino acids. CDR1 and CDR2 (germline): LNHDA, SQIVND (reference sequence). The CDR3 is CASSIAGGNQPQHF. In DNA, the CDR3 is TGTGCCAGTAGTATAGCCGGGGGGAATCAGCCCCAGCATTTT.